The entry below describes one T cell receptor beta chain. TCRdb keeps only in-frame clones here, not all; method: immunoSEQ multiplex PCR. The sample lists a few hundred thousand clones; around three quarters were seen once. Looked up from germline, CDR1 is LGHDT and CDR2 is YNNKEL (reference sequence). The CDR3 totals 14 residues. The V end lost 4 bases, the J end lost 6 bases, and 15 bases lay between the germline ends. This entry belongs to a study of blood T cell repertoires in COVID-19. Turning to the study itself: COVID-19 samples from acute and convalescent phases originated in the United States, Italy and Spain.

The gene calls are TRBV3-1 (or the pseudogene TRBV3-2) and TRBJ1-1, with D tentatively TRBD1 (5 bases). This TCR came from an elderly woman with acute or convalescent COVID-19. The sample was peripheral blood. CDR3 sequence reads: CASSPGRRRSEAFF. The CDR3 DNA reads as TGTGCCAGCAGCCCAGGGAGGCGGAGGTCTGAAGCTTTCTTT.